The source of this T cell receptor (beta chain) is a study of identical twins. On this clonotype: Its antigen remains unknown.

The ends were cut back, 1 base at V and 5 bases at J, with 14 bases in the middle. The V gene's germline CDR1 is MNHEY and CDR2 SMNVEV (reference sequence). The CDR3 loop spans 15 amino acids. Unique molecular identifiers were present on cDNA, and template switching added a universal primer site. TCRdb itself ran the 5' RACE reads through MiXCR, one entry per CDR3 protein. The sample records some 1,600,000 distinct CDR3 sequences, about 32% being singletons. General study findings and limits: Monozygotic twin pairs showed more out-of-frame TCR alpha sharing than models estimated. An excess of low generation probability was shown by twin-shared out-of-frame alpha sequences.

Sequenced: cord blood. The receptor was derived from a newborn girl in good health. This chain joins TRBV27 and TRBJ2-5; D remains unclear. CDR3 sequence (DNA): TGTGCCAGCAGTTTATTTGCTGGGGTTCGGGAGACCCAGTACTTC. Residues: CASSLFAGVRETQYF.